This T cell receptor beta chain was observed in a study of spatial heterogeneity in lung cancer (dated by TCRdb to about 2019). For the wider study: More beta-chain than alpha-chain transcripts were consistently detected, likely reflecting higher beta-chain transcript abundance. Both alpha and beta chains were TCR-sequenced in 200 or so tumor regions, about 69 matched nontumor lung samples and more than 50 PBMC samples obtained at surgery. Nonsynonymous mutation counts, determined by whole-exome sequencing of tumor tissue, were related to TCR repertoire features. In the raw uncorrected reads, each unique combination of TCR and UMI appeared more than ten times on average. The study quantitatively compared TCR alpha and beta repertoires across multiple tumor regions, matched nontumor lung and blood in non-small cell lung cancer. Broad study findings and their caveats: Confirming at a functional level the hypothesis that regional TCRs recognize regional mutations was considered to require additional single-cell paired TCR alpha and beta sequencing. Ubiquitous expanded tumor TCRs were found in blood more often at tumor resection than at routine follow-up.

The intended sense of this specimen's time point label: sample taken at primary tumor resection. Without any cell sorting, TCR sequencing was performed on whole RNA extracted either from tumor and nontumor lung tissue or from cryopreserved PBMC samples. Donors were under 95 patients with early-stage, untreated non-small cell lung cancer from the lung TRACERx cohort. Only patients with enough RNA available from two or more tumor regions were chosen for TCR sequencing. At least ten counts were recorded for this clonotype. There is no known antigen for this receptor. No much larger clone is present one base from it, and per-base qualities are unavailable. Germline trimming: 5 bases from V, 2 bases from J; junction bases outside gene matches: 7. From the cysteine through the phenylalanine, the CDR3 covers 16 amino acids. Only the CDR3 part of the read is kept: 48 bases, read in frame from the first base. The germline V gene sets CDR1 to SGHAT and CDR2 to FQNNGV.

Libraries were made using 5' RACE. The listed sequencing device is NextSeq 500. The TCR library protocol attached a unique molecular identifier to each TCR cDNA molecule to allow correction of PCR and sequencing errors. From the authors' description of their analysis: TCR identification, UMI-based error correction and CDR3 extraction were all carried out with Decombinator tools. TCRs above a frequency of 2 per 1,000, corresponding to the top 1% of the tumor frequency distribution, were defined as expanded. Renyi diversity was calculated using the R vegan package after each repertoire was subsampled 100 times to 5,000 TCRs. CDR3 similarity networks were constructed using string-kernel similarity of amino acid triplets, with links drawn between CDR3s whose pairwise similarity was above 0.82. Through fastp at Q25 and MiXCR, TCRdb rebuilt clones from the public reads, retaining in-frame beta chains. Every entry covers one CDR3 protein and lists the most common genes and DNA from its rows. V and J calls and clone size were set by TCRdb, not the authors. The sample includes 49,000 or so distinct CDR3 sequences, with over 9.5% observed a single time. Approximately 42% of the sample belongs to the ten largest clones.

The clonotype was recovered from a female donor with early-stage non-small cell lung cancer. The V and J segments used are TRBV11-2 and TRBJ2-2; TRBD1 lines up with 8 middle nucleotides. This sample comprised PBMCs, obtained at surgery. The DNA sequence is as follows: TGTGCCAGCAGCACCTGGACAGGGAGAAACACCGGGGAGCTGTTTTTT. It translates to CASSTWTGRNTGELFF. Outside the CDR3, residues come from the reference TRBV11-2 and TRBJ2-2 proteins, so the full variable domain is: EAGVAQSPRYKIIEKRQSVAFWCNPISGHATLYWYQQILGQGPKLLIQFQNNGVVDDSQLPKDRFSAERLKGVDSTLKIQPAKLEDSAVYLCASSTWTGRNTGELFFGEGSRLTVL.